This entry lists 5 T cell receptor beta chains sequenced from one sample in a study of shared clonotypes between healthy human individuals. The method was immunoSEQ multiplex PCR; TCRdb's version includes in-frame clones alone and lacks a portion of them. The table lists around 990,000 clones, around three quarters of them singletons. Sequencing was carried out using memory CD4+ T cells from PBMCs. Subset given: CD45RA-negative fraction. These receptor sequences come from a man between 18 and 29 years old in good health. Some clones in this sample may be carry-over from other donors' samples.

Comments on this clone: Other DNA sequences in this sample translate to the same CDR3. The chain uses TRBV5-1 and TRBJ1-4; the D is unclear. The V gene's germline CDR1 is SGHRS and CDR2 YFSETQ. V was cut by 0 bases and J by 1 base, with 1 base left in between. The CDR3 has 13 residues. CDR3 sequence (DNA): TGCGCCAGCAGCTTGGGAACTAATGAAAAACTGTTTTTT. It encodes CASSLGTNEKLFF.

J is TRBJ2-3 and V is TRBV7-2; the match to TRBD2 covers 7 bases. The CDR3 covers 14 residues. Per germline, CDR1 SGHTA and CDR2 FQGNSA. Germline trimming cut 4 bases from V and 2 bases from J; bases unmatched to any gene: 3. CDR3 residues: CASSYSGFTDTQYF. CDR3 coding DNA: TGTGCCAGCAGCTATAGCGGGTTCACAGATACGCAGTATTTT.

The J gene is TRBJ2-4, the V gene TRBV2, with D uncertain. The V end was cut by 3 bases, the J end by 2 bases, with 8 bases between. The germline CDR1 and CDR2 sequences are SNHLY and FYNNEI. The CDR3 consists of 14 residues. The CDR3 region is CASSDSLTKNIQYF. The CDR3 coding sequence is TGTGCCAGCAGTGACAGCTTGACCAAAAACATTCAGTACTTC.

The J gene is TRBJ1-2, the V gene TRBV2; the match to TRBD1 covers 8 bases. Germline V gene data show CDR1 as SNHLY and CDR2 as FYNNEI. The J segment lost 8 bases and the V segment lost 7 bases, leaving 9 bases of the junction unmatched. The CDR3 consists of 13 residues. The CDR3 bases are TGTGCCAGCAACCCCAGGGGGCGCGGCGGCTACACCTTC. It specifies CASNPRGRGGYTF.

This sequence joins TRBV5-1 and TRBJ1-3; D is possibly TRBD1 (6 bases). The CDR3 runs to 16 residues. Per the germline V gene, CDR1 is SGHRS and CDR2 is YFSETQ. The V gene lost 2 bases and the J gene lost 0 bases, with 12 bases spanning the gap. The CDR3 spells CASSFDLQGSGNTIYF. The DNA for the CDR3 is TGCGCCAGCAGCTTTGATTTACAGGGCTCTGGAAACACCATATATTTT.